The clone carrying this T cell receptor (beta chain) was counted once. Sequencing used immunoSEQ multiplex PCR; TCRdb keeps in-frame clones, though not all of them. The sample lists 150,000 to 200,000 clones, approximately 92% occurring once. The data were obtained in a study of control samples from healthy donors and cancer patients. Trimming removed 4 bases from V and 0 bases from J, with 16 bases in between. This CDR3 contains 18 residues. From germline, CDR1 is LGHDT and CDR2 YNNKEL (reference sequence). The sequence derives from a man between 18 and 35 years old in good health. The V gene is TRBV3-1 (or the pseudogene TRBV3-2), the J gene TRBJ1-6; D is uncertain. Specimen: blood. This chain's CDR3 is CASSRPGAGSSYNSPLHF. CDR3 nucleotide sequence: TGTGCCAGCAGCCGCCCAGGAGCCGGAAGCTCCTATAATTCACCCCTCCACTTT.